This TCR beta chain was observed in a study of blood T cell repertoires in COVID-19. Background on the study: Samples came from the United States, Italy and Spain, spanning acute and convalescent COVID-19.

This CDR3 is built from 15 residues. Germline CDR1 and CDR2: SGHTA and FQGNSA. V shed 0 bases and J shed 7 bases, with 13 bases lying between them. Produced via immunoSEQ multiplex PCR; TCRdb's table is partial and in-frame only. The data contain some 260,000 clones, about 87% of them singletons. The sequenced material came from peripheral blood. This chain links TRBV7-2 with TRBJ1-5, with a tentative D call TRBD1 (5 bases). The sequence came from a woman between 65 and 79 years old with COVID-19, enrolled during active disease. CDR3 residues: CASSLAGQALQPQHF. The CDR3, as DNA: TGTGCCAGCAGCTTAGCGGGGCAGGCCCTACAGCCCCAGCATTTT.